This T cell receptor beta chain derives from a study of T cell changes during pregnancy in multiple sclerosis. CDR1 and CDR2 (germline): LNHDA, SQIVND (reference sequence). Trimming left V 3 bases short and J 6 bases short, with 12 bases between. CDR3 length: 14 residues. TCRdb's table, derived via immunoSEQ multiplex PCR, lists solely in-frame clones and lacks some. In the table there are 100,000 or so clones, approximately 92% of which are singletons. This chain connects TRBV19 to TRBJ1-5; maybe TRBD1 (5 bases). The sequenced sample was peripheral blood, obtained in the second trimester of pregnancy. The origin of this receptor is a female donor with multiple sclerosis, enrolled in a pregnancy study. In nucleotides, the CDR3 is TGTGCCAGTAGTATGGGGAACCAGGGTCAGCCCCAGCATTTT. Protein sequence: CASSMGNQGQPQHF.